These 27 T cell receptor beta chains were sequenced from one sample in a study of regulatory T cells in long-lasting Graves disease (dated by TCRdb to the early 2020s). The time point label, read with the paper, signifies: persistent/refractory GD, antithyroid drugs over 5 years with positive TRAb. RNA was extracted from PBMCs in TRIzol for both TCR sequencing and RNA sequencing. The library was prepared using multiplex PCR. For sequencing, an Illumina HiSeq 4000 was employed. TCR beta libraries were built with iRepertoire HTBI primers and Arm-PCR amplification of CDR3 regions. The public reads were reanalyzed by TCRdb: fastp trimming at Q25, MiXCR alignment, in-frame beta chains only. Rows matching on CDR3 protein sequence are summarized as one entry with the most common DNA and genes. Across this sample there are about 400,000 distinct CDR3 sequences, with more than 20% seen only once. Of the sample, less than 25% falls within the top ten clones.

This sample comprised peripheral blood mononuclear cells (PBMCs), obtained when the disease was refractory, from a patient treated with antithyroid drugs. These receptors all come from a female donor with Graves disease.

This clonotype was counted ten times or more. The rearrangement uses TRBV6-1 and TRBJ2-5; no reliable D call. Germline V gene data show CDR1 as MNHNS and CDR2 as SASEGT. This CDR3 comprises 15 residues. Trimming left V 6 bases short and J 2 bases short, with 16 bases between. This CDR3 reads CASSPQFRPQETQYF. The CDR3 DNA reads TGTGCCAGCAGCCCACAGTTCAGGCCACAAGAGACCCAGTACTTC.

This clonotype was seen at least ten times. The CDR3 region is CASSGQAGPTYEQYF. The CDR3 DNA sequence: TGTGCCAGCAGCGGACAGGCGGGGCCAACCTACGAGCAGTACTTC. The gene calls are TRBV12-3 or TRBV12-4 and TRBJ2-7; possibly TRBD1 for D (7 bases). This CDR3 region has 15 residues. Trimming cost V 6 bases and J 2 bases, with 17 bases left between them.

This chain connects TRBV5-6 to TRBJ2-7; 9 nucleotides agree with TRBD1. J was trimmed by 3 bases and V by 4 bases; bases with no gene match: 11. Germline V gene sequence: CDR1 SGHDT, CDR2 YYEEEE. This CDR3 is 16 amino acids long. The CDR3 loop reads CASSHGQGRSYYEQYF. Written as DNA, the CDR3 is TGTGCCAGCAGCCACGGACAGGGGCGGTCCTACTACGAGCAGTACTTC. Based on the CDR3 plus reference TRBV5-6 and TRBJ2-7, the full variable domain is DAGVTQSPTHLIKTRGQQVTLRCSPKSGHDTVSWYQQALGQGPQFIFQYYEEEERQRGNFPDRFSGHQFPNYSSELNVNALLLGDSALYLCASSHGQGRSYYEQYFGPGTRLTVT.

This clonotype was counted ten times or more. The rearrangement links TRBV11-2 to TRBJ2-1; 10 positions agree with TRBD2. The CDR3 has 19 amino acids. The V gene's germline CDR1 is SGHAT and CDR2 FQNNGV. Germline trimming cut 2 bases from V and 3 bases from J; bases unmatched to any gene: 13. CDR3 amino acids: CASSLSGSARLAGYNEQFF. In DNA form, the CDR3 reads TGTGCCAGCAGCTTATCAGGATCTGCGAGACTAGCGGGCTACAATGAGCAGTTCTTC.

This clonotype was observed many times. The chain is built from TRBV28 and TRBJ2-7, with D unclear. The V end was cut by 3 bases, the J end by 3 bases, with 12 bases between. Germline CDR1 MDHEN, CDR2 SYDVKM. The CDR3 has 14 residues. The CDR3 DNA reads as TGTGCCAGCAGTTTTCGTCAGGCGAACTACGAGCAGTACTTC. It encodes CASSFRQANYEQYF.

As to this clonotype: This may arise from a read error, as a much more abundant clone is one base away. The V and J genes are TRBV11-2 and TRBJ2-7, with D tentatively TRBD2 (5 bases). CDR3 length: 13 amino acids. CDR1 and CDR2 from the germline V gene are SGHAT and FQNNGV. The chain's CDR3 is CVSSQLVGYEQYF. CDR3 nucleotide sequence: TGTGTCAGCAGCCAACTAGTGGGTTACGAGCAGTACTTC.

This clonotype was seen only a few times. The chain carries TRBV10-3 and TRBJ2-2; 7 bases match TRBD1. CDR3 length: 15 amino acids. Germline CDR1 ENHRY, CDR2 SYGVKD. The ends lost 8 bases at V and 2 bases at J; junction bases unmatched: 8. The CDR3 sequence is CAIARGTANTGELFF. CDR3 DNA sequence: TGTGCCATCGCCCGTGGGACAGCCAACACCGGGGAGCTGTTTTTT.

This clonotype was counted ten times or more. The gene calls are TRBV28 and TRBJ2-7; D ambiguous. The CDR3 totals 14 residues. Germline CDR1 is MDHEN and CDR2 is SYDVKM. Trimming stripped 4 bases from V and 5 bases from J, with 15 bases between. The CDR3 protein is CASSSPHRSDEQYF. CDR3 in DNA: TGTGCCAGCAGTTCCCCCCACCGGTCCGACGAGCAGTACTTC.

This chain uses TRBV29-1 with TRBJ2-7; D is perhaps TRBD2 (5 bases). Germline CDR1 is SQVTM and CDR2 is ANQGSEA. This CDR3 spans 14 amino acids. The germline V and J ends were trimmed by 4 bases and 2 bases, with 15 bases remaining between them. The CDR3 region has the DNA TGCAGCGTTGCTAGTTTCCCCGGGACCTACGAGCAGTACTTC. Protein: CSVASFPGTYEQYF.

This chain joins TRBV10-3 and TRBJ2-7; TRBD2 matches 14 bases. The trim removed 10 bases at V and 6 bases at J, leaving 14 bases unmatched. The CDR3 consists of 16 residues. Germline V gives CDR1 ENHRY, CDR2 SYGVKD. The CDR3 protein is CATCGLAGGPSSEQYF. In DNA form, the CDR3 reads TGTGCCACCTGCGGACTAGCGGGAGGCCCATCCAGCGAGCAGTACTTC.

The V gene is TRBV19, the J gene TRBJ1-1, with a tentative D call TRBD1 (5 bases). Per germline, CDR1 LNHDA and CDR2 SQIVND (reference sequence). Trimming shortened V by 6 bases and J by 0 bases, and 14 bases separated the two germline ends. This CDR3 has 15 residues. The CDR3: CASRYSGSMNTEAFF. CDR3 sequence (DNA): TGTGCCAGTAGGTATTCAGGGTCTATGAACACTGAAGCTTTCTTT.

The chain links TRBV5-8 to TRBJ2-5; 9 bases line up with TRBD1. Germline V gives CDR1 SGHTS, CDR2 YDEGEE. The trim removed 0 bases at V and 2 bases at J, leaving 2 bases unmatched. This CDR3 is 15 amino acids long. The CDR3 loop is CASSLDRGLQETQYF. The CDR3 DNA is TGTGCCAGCAGCTTGGACAGGGGGCTGCAAGAGACCCAGTACTTC.

The V call is TRBV20-1, the J call TRBJ1-5; TRBD1 aligns across 8 bases. There are 13 residues in the CDR3. Germline lookup yields CDR1 DFQATT and CDR2 SNEGSKA (reference sequence). V lost 3 bases and J lost 7; bases outside the gene matches: 5. CDR3 coding DNA: TGCAGTGCTAGGTCGACAGGGGAGCAGCCCCAGCATTTT. Its translation: CSARSTGEQPQHF.

This clonotype was observed at least ten times. The chain carries TRBV12-3 or TRBV12-4 and TRBJ2-7; no clear D. This CDR3 has 16 residues. The ends were cut back, 5 bases at V and 2 bases at J, with 19 bases in the middle. The CDR3 region is CASSSLGPLNPYEQYF. The CDR3 nucleotides read TGTGCCAGCAGTAGCCTCGGACCCCTAAACCCCTACGAGCAGTACTTC.

The gene calls are TRBV14 and TRBJ2-6, with D tentatively TRBD1 or TRBD2 (6 bases each). Trimming cost V 0 bases and J 2 bases, with 11 bases left between them. The CDR3 totals 17 residues. CDR1 and CDR2 from the germline V gene are SGHDN and FVKESK. The CDR3 region is CASSQEGGLAGANVLTF. The CDR3 DNA reads TGTGCCAGCAGCCAAGAAGGGGGGTTAGCTGGGGCCAACGTCCTGACTTTC.

This clonotype has a count of ten or more. V usage is TRBV28 and J usage is TRBJ2-5; TRBD1 aligns across 10 bases. The CDR3 length is 11 residues. Per the germline V gene, CDR1 is MDHEN and CDR2 is SYDVKM. Losses at the gene ends were 5 bases for V and 9 bases for J; bases not matched to a gene: 0. The CDR3 nucleotides read TGTGCCAGCAGTGGACAGGGGGCCCAGTACTTC. As protein: CASSGQGAQYF.

The CDR3 is CATSREGAGWTQYF. The DNA of the CDR3 is TGTGCCACCAGCAGAGAGGGGGCTGGGTGGACCCAGTACTTC. This chain uses TRBV15 with TRBJ2-5; D possibly corresponds to TRBD1 (6 bases). The CDR3 length is 14 residues. The germline CDR1 and CDR2 sequences are LNHNV and YYDKDF (reference sequence). V lost 0 bases to trimming and J lost 7 bases, with 12 bases between them. Filled out from reference TRBV15 and TRBJ2-5, the complete variable domain reads DAMVIQNPRYQVTQFGKPVTLSCSQTLNHNVMYWYQQKSSQAPKLLFHYYDKDFNNEADTPDNFQSRRPNTSFCFLDIRSPGLGDTAMYLCATSREGAGWTQYFGPGTRLLVL.

The chain recombines TRBV30 with TRBJ1-5, with D tentatively TRBD1 (5 bases). In germline, CDR1 is GTSNPN, CDR2 SVGIG (reference sequence). The CDR3 length is 16 residues. The V and J ends lost 2 bases and 2 bases respectively, with 16 bases between them. The CDR3 DNA reads TGTGCCTGGAGTAAGGGCGAGGGGTTTGGCAATCAGCCCCAGCATTTT. It specifies CAWSKGEGFGNQPQHF.

This chain joins TRBV2 and TRBJ2-2, with TRBD1 matching 10 bases. The CDR3 is made up of 17 amino acids. Trimming took 4 bases from V and 6 from J; bases not matched to a gene: 11. CDR1 and CDR2 (germline): SNHLY, FYNNEI. As DNA, the CDR3 is TGTGCCAGCAGTGGACAGGGGGCCATGGGTATCTCCGGGGAGCTGTTTTTT. The encoded protein is CASSGQGAMGISGELFF.

V gene TRBV20-1 combines with J gene TRBJ1-1; possible D gene TRBD1, 6 bases. This CDR3 has 11 amino acids. Germline CDR1 reads DFQATT; CDR2 reads SNEGSKA (reference sequence). V was cut by 4 bases and J by 7 bases, with 10 bases left in between. The CDR3 sequence is CSAKGGGEAFF. CDR3 DNA sequence: TGCAGTGCTAAGGGGGGAGGTGAAGCTTTCTTT.

The rearrangement joins TRBV5-6 to TRBJ1-5, with 8 bases identical to TRBD1. Germline CDR1 and CDR2: SGHDT and YYEEEE. This CDR3 is 15 amino acids long. The ends lost 3 bases at V and 7 bases at J; junction bases unmatched: 9. The DNA of the CDR3 is TGTGCCAGCAGCTCTGGACAGGGAATATTGCAGCCCCAGCATTTT. Translating it yields CASSSGQGILQPQHF.

This clonotype has just a few counts. The conserved phenylalanine or tryptophan is not found at the CDR3 terminus, so this likely reflects a read error. The rearrangement links TRBV28 to TRBJ1-2, with unresolved D. V was cut by 6 bases and J by 1 base, with 15 bases left in between. The CDR3 length is 15 residues. Germline values: CDR1 MDHEN, CDR2 SYDVKM. CDR3 residues: CASSLPEGLNYGYTS. CDR3 DNA sequence: TGTGCCAGCAGCCTTCCCGAAGGTCTTAACTATGGCTACACCTCC.

Many counts were recorded for this clonotype. CDR3 region: CASSLSPLDSGNTEAFF. CDR3 bases: TGTGCCAGCAGTTTAAGCCCATTAGACAGCGGGAACACTGAAGCTTTCTTT. V and J are TRBV28 and TRBJ1-1, with a tentative D call TRBD1 (5 bases). CDR3 length equals 17 residues. Germline V gives CDR1 MDHEN, CDR2 SYDVKM. Trimming left V 2 bases short and J 1 base short, with 17 bases between.

This clonotype was counted at least ten times. The chain couples TRBV27 to TRBJ2-5; a possible D gene is TRBD1 (6 bases). V was clipped by 4 bases and J by 0 bases, with 18 bases between them. The CDR3 has 17 amino acids. Germline-derived CDR1 and CDR2 are MNHEY and SMNVEV (reference sequence). As DNA, the CDR3 is TGTGCCAGCAGTTCCTGGCCCGGCAGGGGTTACCAAGAGACCCAGTACTTC. Amino acid sequence: CASSSWPGRGYQETQYF.

This clonotype has a handful of counts. One end of the junction is discordant with germline, which a read error may explain. CDR3 amino acids: CASGYGVLANQPQHF. CDR3 coding DNA: TGTGCCAGCGGTTACGGAGTGTTAGCAAATCAGCCCCAGCATTTT. The chain is built from TRBV6-9 and TRBJ1-5; D ambiguous. The germline gives CDR1 MNHGY, CDR2 SVAAGI. The length of the CDR3 is 15 residues.

This clonotype was seen only a few times. The gene calls are TRBV5-8 and TRBJ2-2, with TRBD1 matching 10 bases. CDR1 and CDR2 (germline): SGHTS, YDEGEE. The CDR3 is 17 amino acids. V was pared by 4 bases and J by 3 bases, with 9 bases of the junction left unmatched. The CDR3 DNA reads as TGTGCCAGCAGCCACAAGCCGGGACAGGGGTACACCGGGGAGCTGTTTTTT. Amino acids: CASSHKPGQGYTGELFF. Supplemented by reference TRBV5-8 and TRBJ2-2, the full variable domain reads EAGVTQSPTHLIKTRGQQATLRCSPISGHTSVYWYQQALGLGLQFLLWYDEGEERNRGNFPPRFSGRQFPNYSSELNVNALELEDSALYLCASSHKPGQGYTGELFFGEGSRLTVL.

The chain combines TRBV30 with TRBJ2-5; D gene ambiguous. The CDR3 runs 13 residues. Germline V lookup: CDR1 GTSNPN, CDR2 SVGIG (reference sequence). The V end lost 1 base, the J end lost 7 bases, and 13 bases lay between the germline ends. The CDR3 region has the DNA TGTGCCTGGAGTGCGTTCCCTCCCGGGACCCAGTACTTC. It encodes CAWSAFPPGTQYF.